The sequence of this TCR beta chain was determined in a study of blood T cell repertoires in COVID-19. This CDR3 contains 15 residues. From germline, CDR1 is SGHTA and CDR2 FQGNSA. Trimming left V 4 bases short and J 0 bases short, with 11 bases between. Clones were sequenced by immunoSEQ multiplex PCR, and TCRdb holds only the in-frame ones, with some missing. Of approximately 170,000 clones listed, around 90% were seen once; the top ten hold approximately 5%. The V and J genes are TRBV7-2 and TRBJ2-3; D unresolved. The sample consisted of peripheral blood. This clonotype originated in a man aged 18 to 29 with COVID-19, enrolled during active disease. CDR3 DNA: TGTGCCAGCAGCTCAGTTGTTCTCAGCACAGATACGCAGTATTTT. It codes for CASSSVVLSTDTQYF.